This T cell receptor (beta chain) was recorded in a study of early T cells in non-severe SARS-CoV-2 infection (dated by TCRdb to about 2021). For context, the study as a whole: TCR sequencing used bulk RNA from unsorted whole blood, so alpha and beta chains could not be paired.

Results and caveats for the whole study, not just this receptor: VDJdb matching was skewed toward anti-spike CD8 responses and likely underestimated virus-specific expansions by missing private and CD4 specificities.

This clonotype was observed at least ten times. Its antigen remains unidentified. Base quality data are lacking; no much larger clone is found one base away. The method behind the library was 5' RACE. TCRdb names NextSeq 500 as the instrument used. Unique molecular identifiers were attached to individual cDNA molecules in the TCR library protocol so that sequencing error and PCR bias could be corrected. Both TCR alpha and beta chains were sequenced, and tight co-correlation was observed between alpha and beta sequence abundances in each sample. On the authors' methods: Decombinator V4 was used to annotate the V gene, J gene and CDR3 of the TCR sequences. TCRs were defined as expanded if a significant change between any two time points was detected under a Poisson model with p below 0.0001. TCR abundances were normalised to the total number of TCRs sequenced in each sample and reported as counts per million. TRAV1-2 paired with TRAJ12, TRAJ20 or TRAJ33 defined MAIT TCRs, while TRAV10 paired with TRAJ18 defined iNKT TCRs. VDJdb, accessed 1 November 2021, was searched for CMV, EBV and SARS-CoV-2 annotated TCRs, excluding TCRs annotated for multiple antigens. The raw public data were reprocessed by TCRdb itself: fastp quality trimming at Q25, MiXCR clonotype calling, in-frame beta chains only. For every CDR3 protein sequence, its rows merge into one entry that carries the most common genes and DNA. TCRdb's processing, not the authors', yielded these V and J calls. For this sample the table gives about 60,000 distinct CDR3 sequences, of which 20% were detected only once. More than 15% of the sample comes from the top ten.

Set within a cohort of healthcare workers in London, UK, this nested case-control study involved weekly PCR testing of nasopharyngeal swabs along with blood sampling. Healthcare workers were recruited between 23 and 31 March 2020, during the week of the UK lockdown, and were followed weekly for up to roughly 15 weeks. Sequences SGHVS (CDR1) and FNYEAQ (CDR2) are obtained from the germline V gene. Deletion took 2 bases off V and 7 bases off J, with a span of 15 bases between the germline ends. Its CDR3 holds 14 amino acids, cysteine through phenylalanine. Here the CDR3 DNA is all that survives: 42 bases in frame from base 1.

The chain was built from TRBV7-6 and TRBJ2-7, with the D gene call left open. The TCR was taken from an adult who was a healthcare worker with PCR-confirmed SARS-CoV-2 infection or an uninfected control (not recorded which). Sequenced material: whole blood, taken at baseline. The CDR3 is CASSLTPEEGEQYF. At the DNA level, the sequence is TGTGCCAGCAGCTTAACGCCAGAGGAAGGAGAGCAGTACTTC.